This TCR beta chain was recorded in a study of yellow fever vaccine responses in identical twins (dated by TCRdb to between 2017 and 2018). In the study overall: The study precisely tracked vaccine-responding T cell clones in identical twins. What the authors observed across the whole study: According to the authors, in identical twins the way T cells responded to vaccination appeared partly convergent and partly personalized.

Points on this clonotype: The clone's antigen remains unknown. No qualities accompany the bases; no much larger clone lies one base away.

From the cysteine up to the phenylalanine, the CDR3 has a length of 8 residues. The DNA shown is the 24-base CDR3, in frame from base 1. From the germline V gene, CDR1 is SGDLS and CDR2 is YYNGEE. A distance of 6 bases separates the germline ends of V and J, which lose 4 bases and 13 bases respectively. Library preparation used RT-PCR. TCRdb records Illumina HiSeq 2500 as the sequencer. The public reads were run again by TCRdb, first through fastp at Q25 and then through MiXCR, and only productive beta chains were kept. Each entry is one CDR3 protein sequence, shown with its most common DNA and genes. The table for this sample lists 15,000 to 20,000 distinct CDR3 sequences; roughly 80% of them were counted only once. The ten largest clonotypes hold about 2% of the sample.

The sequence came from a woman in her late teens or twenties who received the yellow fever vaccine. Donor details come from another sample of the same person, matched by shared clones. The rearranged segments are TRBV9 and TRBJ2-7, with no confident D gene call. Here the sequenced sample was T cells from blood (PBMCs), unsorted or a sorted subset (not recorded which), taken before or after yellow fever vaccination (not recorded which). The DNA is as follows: TGTGCCAGCAGCAAACTCTACTTC. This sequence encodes CASSKLYF.